Following are 16 T cell receptor beta chains from one sample sequenced in a study of early T cells in non-severe SARS-CoV-2 infection. Each CDR3 protein gets one entry after TCRdb re-called the 5' RACE reads with MiXCR. The table lists 30,000 to 45,000 distinct CDR3 sequences, roughly 4.2% of them singletons. Sequencing used whole blood. These receptor sequences come from an adult who was a healthcare worker with PCR-confirmed SARS-CoV-2 infection or an uninfected control (not recorded which).

This clonotype showed up many times. V and J are TRBV28 and TRBJ2-5; 8 bases match TRBD1. CDR1 MDHEN and CDR2 SYDVKM come from the germline V gene. The V gene end was trimmed by 0 bases and the J gene end by 3 bases; junction bases not matched to a gene: 3. The CDR3 is 15 amino acids. CDR3 residues: CASSLWTGVEETQYF. The CDR3 bases are TGTGCCAGCAGTTTATGGACAGGGGTAGAAGAGACCCAGTACTTC.

Many counts were recorded for this clonotype. V usage is TRBV11-2 and J usage is TRBJ2-7; the match to TRBD2 covers 13 bases. CDR3 length: 17 amino acids. V lost 5 bases and J lost 2; bases outside the gene matches: 9. Germline V gives CDR1 SGHAT, CDR2 FQNNGV. The CDR3 DNA sequence: TGTGCCAGCAGCCGCACCCCGGGACTAGCGGGGACCTACGAGCAGTACTTC. It is translated as CASSRTPGLAGTYEQYF.

This clonotype was seen at least ten times. Here the CDR3 DNA reads TGTGCCAGCTCACCGCTGCGAGTCGGGAAGGTCCAAGAGACCCAGTACTTC. This codes for CASSPLRVGKVQETQYF. V is TRBV18 and J is TRBJ2-5; perhaps TRBD2 as D (5 bases). The V gene's germline CDR1 is KGHSH and CDR2 LQKENI. Trimming took off 3 bases at V and 1 base at J, with 18 bases between the two ends. The CDR3 length is 17 residues.

This clonotype was seen repeatedly, ten times or more. The rearrangement joins TRBV19 to TRBJ2-3; 7 nucleotides agree with TRBD2. Germline CDR1 and CDR2: LNHDA and SQIVND (reference sequence). This CDR3 is 16 amino acids long. V trimming: 5 bases; J trimming: 2 bases; junction bases outside the gene matches: 10. The CDR3 bases are TGTGCCAGTAGTTCCCCTCGCGGGGGATTCACAGATACGCAGTATTTT. This translates into CASSSPRGGFTDTQYF.

This clonotype was counted many times. V is TRBV11-2 and J is TRBJ2-2; no clear D. Trimming removed 5 bases at V and 6 bases at J, with 10 bases between. Per germline, CDR1 SGHAT and CDR2 FQNNGV. The CDR3 sequence is 13 residues long. CDR3 region: CASSGRRAGELFF. The CDR3 DNA follows: TGTGCCAGCAGCGGGCGAAGGGCCGGGGAGCTGTTTTTT.

In this sample, this clonotype turned up many times. The CDR3 reads CASTLGRQWELTNEKLFF. The CDR3 nucleotides read TGTGCCAGCACTTTAGGGCGGCAGTGGGAGTTAACTAATGAAAAACTGTTTTTT. This chain connects TRBV7-9 to TRBJ1-4; D is ambiguous. The CDR3 consists of 18 residues. Germline assignment: CDR1 SEHNR and CDR2 FQNEAQ (reference sequence). V was cut by 7 bases and J by 1 base, with 22 bases left in between.

This clonotype counts as medium-sized. This sequence joins TRBV4-2 and TRBJ2-1; D possibly uses TRBD1 or TRBD2 (5 bases each). In germline, CDR1 is LGHNA, CDR2 YNFKEQ. V was clipped by 3 bases and J by 9 bases, with 24 bases between them. The CDR3 contains 17 residues. The CDR3 nucleotides are TGTGCCAGCAGCCAGTTTCCGGGACCCCTCCCGTGGAGTGAGCAGTTCTTC. As protein: CASSQFPGPLPWSEQFF.

This clonotype appeared many times. This chain uses TRBV29-1 with TRBJ2-5; D gene unclear. Germline V CDR1 and CDR2: SQVTM, ANQGSEA. The germline V and J ends were trimmed by 0 bases and 5 bases, with 7 bases remaining between them. The CDR3 extends over 12 amino acids. Written as DNA, the CDR3 is TGCAGCGTTGAAGAGGTCGGGGAGACCCAGTACTTC. It specifies CSVEEVGETQYF.

Many counts were recorded for this clonotype. V usage is TRBV2 and J usage is TRBJ2-1, with D perhaps TRBD2 (5 bases). The CDR3 extends over 14 amino acids. Germline CDR1 reads SNHLY; CDR2 reads FYNNEI. V was shortened by 8 bases and J by 5 bases, with 16 bases between the two germline ends. The CDR3 bases are TGTGCCAGCCCGCGTCGGGAAAACAACAATGAGCAGTTCTTC. It translates to CASPRRENNNEQFF. The entire variable domain, with the rest obtained from reference TRBV2 and TRBJ2-1, is as follows: EPEVTQTPSHQVTQMGQEVILRCVPISNHLYFYWYRQILGQKVEFLVSFYNNEISEKSEIFDDQFSVERPDGSNFTLKIRSTKLEDSAMYFCASPRRENNNEQFFGPGTRLTVL.

This clonotype was seen at least ten times. The chain is built from TRBV7-6 and TRBJ2-7; the match to TRBD1 covers 7 bases. The CDR3 is made up of 13 amino acids. Germline V gene lookup returns CDR1 SGHVS and CDR2 FNYEAQ. The ends lost 3 bases at V and 6 bases at J; junction bases unmatched: 5. CDR3 sequence: CASSFRTGAEQYF. The CDR3 DNA reads as TGTGCCAGCAGCTTTCGAACAGGGGCCGAGCAGTACTTC.

This clonotype was detected many times. This chain connects TRBV27 to TRBJ2-1; D gene uncertain. The CDR3 is 16 amino acids. V shed 4 bases and J shed 0 bases, with 13 bases lying between them. Germline V gene lookup returns CDR1 MNHEY and CDR2 SMNVEV (reference sequence). The CDR3 reads CASSSQSRGSYNEQFF. CDR3 DNA sequence: TGTGCCAGCAGTTCCCAGTCACGAGGCTCCTACAATGAGCAGTTCTTC.

The chain couples TRBV7-6 to TRBJ2-3; 13 bases line up with TRBD2. V shed 4 bases, J shed 0 bases, and the junction held 16 bases outside the gene matches. The CDR3 contains 21 residues. From germline, CDR1 is SGHVS and CDR2 FNYEAQ. The CDR3 here is CASSSIVGPGLAGASTDTQYF. The CDR3 DNA reads TGTGCCAGCAGCTCTATAGTGGGCCCAGGACTAGCGGGGGCTAGCACAGATACGCAGTATTTT.

This clonotype showed up many times. The chain is built from TRBV9 and TRBJ2-7; D is ambiguous. The CDR3 loop spans 13 amino acids. The V end was cut by 5 bases, the J end by 0 bases, with 9 bases between. CDR1 is SGDLS, CDR2 YYNGEE, per germline. CDR3 loop: CASSALGSYEQYF. In DNA form, the CDR3 reads TGTGCCAGCAGTGCCCTTGGCTCCTACGAGCAGTACTTC.

This clonotype was detected ten times or more. The V and J genes are TRBV11-2 and TRBJ2-5, with a tentative D call TRBD1 (5 bases). The CDR3 runs to 13 residues. CDR1 and CDR2 from the germline V gene are SGHAT and FQNNGV. Trimming left V 4 bases short and J 0 bases short, with 6 bases between. The CDR3 loop is CASSSTDQETQYF. The CDR3 region has the DNA TGTGCCAGCAGCTCGACAGACCAAGAGACCCAGTACTTC.

This clonotype was counted many times. The chain couples TRBV7-8 to TRBJ2-3; 9 positions agree with TRBD2. The germline V gene has CDR1 SGHVS and CDR2 FQNEAQ. The V segment lost 3 bases and the J segment 0 bases; nucleotides outside the gene matches: 4. The CDR3 contains 16 residues. CDR3 DNA sequence: TGTGCCAGCAGCTTTGGCGGGAGGGGAAGCACAGATACGCAGTATTTT. Amino acid sequence: CASSFGGRGSTDTQYF.

This clonotype was observed at least ten times. This chain uses TRBV5-1 with TRBJ2-5; D might be TRBD1 (6 bases). The V end lost 5 bases, the J end lost 2 bases, and 13 bases lay between the germline ends. Germline V lookup: CDR1 SGHRS, CDR2 YFSETQ. The CDR3 is 14 residues long. The CDR3: CASRTGSFQETQYF. CDR3 in DNA: TGCGCCAGCAGGACAGGCTCTTTTCAAGAGACCCAGTACTTC. Together with reference TRBV5-1 and TRBJ2-5, the CDR3 gives the full variable domain: KAGVTQTPRYLIKTRGQQVTLSCSPISGHRSVSWYQQTPGQGLQFLFEYFSETQRNKGNFPGRFSGRQFSNSRSEMNVSTLELGDSALYLCASRTGSFQETQYFGPGTRLLVL.